Shown below are 10 T cell receptor beta chains from a single sample sequenced in a study of blood T cell repertoires in COVID-19. The table came from immunoSEQ multiplex PCR; TCRdb's copy has only in-frame clones and leaves some out. In the table there are approximately 100,000 clones, 75% to 90% of which are singletons. The specimen was peripheral blood. All receptors come from an elderly woman with acute or convalescent COVID-19.

The chain uses TRBV15 and TRBJ2-7; TRBD2 is a possible D gene (7 bases). The germline V gene encodes CDR1 LNHNV and CDR2 YYDKDF (reference sequence). The V and J ends lost 2 bases and 3 bases respectively, with 11 bases between them. The CDR3 runs to 14 residues. The DNA of the CDR3 is TGTGCCACCAGCAGACCCGGGGGGCACTACGAGCAGTACTTC. Protein: CATSRPGGHYEQYF.

Written as DNA, the CDR3 is TGTGCCAGCAGACTCGACAGCTCCTGGAGGAACACTGAAGCTTTCTTT. Its translation is CASRLDSSWRNTEAFF. The chain carries TRBV28 and TRBJ1-1; D may be TRBD1 (5 bases). The CDR3 has 16 amino acids. V gave up 6 bases and J gave up 1 base, with 18 bases separating them. The germline gives CDR1 MDHEN, CDR2 SYDVKM.

CDR3 in amino acids: CASSLRRDTDTQYF. Written as DNA, the CDR3 is TGTGCCAGCAGTTTGCGGAGGGACACAGATACGCAGTATTTT. The V and J genes are TRBV27 and TRBJ2-3; TRBD2 might be the D (6 bases). The germline CDR1 and CDR2 sequences are MNHEY and SMNVEV (reference sequence). Trimming cost V 3 bases and J 2 bases, with 9 bases left between them. This CDR3 is built from 14 residues.

The gene calls are TRBV12-3 or TRBV12-4 and TRBJ1-1; possible D gene TRBD1, 6 bases. CDR3 length: 13 residues. Trimming pared 5 bases from V and 4 bases from J, leaving 11 bases between. The CDR3 sequence is CASSHQGSTEAFF. The CDR3 DNA sequence: TGTGCCAGCAGTCATCAGGGGAGCACTGAAGCTTTCTTT.

The rearrangement links TRBV9 to TRBJ1-3; tentatively, D is TRBD1 (5 bases). The CDR3 is 16 residues long. Germline V gives CDR1 SGDLS, CDR2 YYNGEE. V lost 2 bases to trimming and J lost 0 bases, with 12 bases between them. The CDR3 bases are TGTGCCAGCAGCGTGACAGATACGAGCTCTGGAAACACCATATATTTT. Its translation: CASSVTDTSSGNTIYF.

The chain links TRBV2 to TRBJ1-6; 8 nucleotides line up with TRBD1. With V trimmed by 2 bases and J by 9 bases, 6 bases remained unmatched. Germline CDR1 reads SNHLY; CDR2 reads FYNNEI. The CDR3 runs to 15 residues. For the CDR3, the DNA is TGTGCCAGCAGTGAATGGCAGGGGGCGCCTTCACCCCTCCACTTT. Translated, it gives CASSEWQGAPSPLHF.

This chain links TRBV6-5 with TRBJ2-7; the D gene is possibly TRBD2 (5 bases). The V and J ends lost 2 bases and 2 bases respectively, with 16 bases between them. Germline assignment: CDR1 MNHEY and CDR2 SVGAGI. The CDR3 loop spans 16 amino acids. CDR3 residues: CASSYISHYGAYEQYF. CDR3 DNA sequence: TGTGCCAGCAGTTACATCAGCCATTACGGGGCCTACGAGCAGTACTTC.

The rearrangement uses TRBV12-5 and TRBJ1-1; TRBD1 might be the D (6 bases). V lost 7 bases, J lost 3 bases, and 15 bases lay in between. The CDR3 is made up of 14 amino acids. Germline V gene data show CDR1 as LGHNT and CDR2 as FRNRAP. The CDR3 sequence: CASVLGGNDTEAFF. In nucleotides, the CDR3 is TGTGCTAGTGTTTTAGGGGGAAATGACACTGAAGCTTTCTTT.

This chain joins TRBV11-2 and TRBJ1-1, with D perhaps matching TRBD1 (6 bases). CDR3 length equals 13 residues. V was trimmed by 7 bases and J by 0 bases, leaving 9 bases between them. Per germline, CDR1 SGHAT and CDR2 FQNNGV. CDR3 sequence (DNA): TGTGCCAGCACCGGACAGATGAACACTGAAGCTTTCTTT. Its protein is CASTGQMNTEAFF.

Concerning this clone: Given a far larger clone just one base away, this is likely a sequencing read error. The V and J genes are TRBV27 and TRBJ2-2; D not resolved. The CDR3 loop spans 12 amino acids. Germline values: CDR1 MNHEY, CDR2 SMNVEV (reference sequence). V shed 3 bases and J shed 6 bases, with 5 bases lying between them. The CDR3 sequence is CASSFSSGELFF. Here the CDR3 DNA reads TGTGCCAGCAGTTTCTCTTCCGGGGAGCTGTTTTTT.